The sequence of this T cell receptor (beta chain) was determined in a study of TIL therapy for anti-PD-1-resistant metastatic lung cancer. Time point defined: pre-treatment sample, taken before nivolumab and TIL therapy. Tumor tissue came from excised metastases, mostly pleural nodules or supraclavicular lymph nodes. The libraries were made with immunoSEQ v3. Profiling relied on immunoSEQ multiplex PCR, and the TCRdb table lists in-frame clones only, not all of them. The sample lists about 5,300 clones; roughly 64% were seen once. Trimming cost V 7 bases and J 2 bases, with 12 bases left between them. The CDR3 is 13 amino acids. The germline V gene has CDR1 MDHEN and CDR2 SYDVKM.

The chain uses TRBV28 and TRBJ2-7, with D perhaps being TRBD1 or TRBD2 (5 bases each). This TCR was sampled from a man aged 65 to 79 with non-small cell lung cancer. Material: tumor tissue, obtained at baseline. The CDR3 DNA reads TGTGCCAGCAATGGTCCGGGGCCCTACGAGCAGTACTTC. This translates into CASNGPGPYEQYF.